What follows are 8 T cell receptor beta chains derived from one specimen sequenced in a study of shared clonotypes between healthy human individuals. Some clones are missing from TCRdb's copy, which holds only in-frame ones; the method was immunoSEQ multiplex PCR. The repertoire holds 2 million to 3 million clones, over 85% seen once, with 0.36% in the top ten. Sequencing used naive CD4+ T cells from PBMCs. Subset defined: CD45RA+ positively selected. Every receptor here comes from a man between 18 and 35 years old in good health. Some clones in this sample may be carry-over from other donors' samples.

The rearrangement links TRBV30 to TRBJ1-2; 8 positions agree with TRBD1. Trimming removed 2 bases from V and 8 bases from J; junction bases left unmatched: 7. This CDR3 has 13 residues. CDR1 is GTSNPN and CDR2 is SVGIG in the germline V gene (reference sequence). The DNA for the CDR3 is TGTGCCTGGAGTTACGGACAGGGCGGGGGCTACACCTTC. This gives the protein CAWSYGQGGGYTF.

J is TRBJ2-2 and V is TRBV18; D is undetermined. Germline loops: CDR1 KGHSH, CDR2 LQKENI. CDR3 length: 14 residues. V lost 4 bases to trimming and J lost 3 bases, with 9 bases between them. CDR3 sequence: CASSLRPDTGELFF. The DNA for the CDR3 is TGTGCCAGCTCACTCCGGCCCGACACCGGGGAGCTGTTTTTT.

CDR3 residues: CASSFSSSGNYEQYF. In DNA, the CDR3 is TGTGCCAGCAGCTTCTCCTCTAGCGGCAACTACGAGCAGTACTTC. The V call is TRBV7-9, the J call TRBJ2-7; TRBD2 matches at 7 bases. J was trimmed by 3 bases and V by 3 bases; bases with no gene match: 8. Germline assignment: CDR1 SEHNR and CDR2 FQNEAQ (reference sequence). The CDR3 totals 15 residues.

The genes are TRBV28 and TRBJ2-5, with 7 bases lining up with TRBD2. Germline values: CDR1 MDHEN, CDR2 SYDVKM. The trim removed 8 bases at V and 1 base at J, leaving 7 bases unmatched. The CDR3 extends over 14 amino acids. In DNA, the CDR3 is TGTGCCAGCCCTTGTGGGAGGGGCCAAGAGACCCAGTACTTC. Protein: CASPCGRGQETQYF. The full variable domain, completed using reference TRBV28 and TRBJ2-5, is DVKVTQSSRYLVKRTGEKVFLECVQDMDHENMFWYRQDPGLGLRLIYFSYDVKMKEKGDIPEGYSVSREKKERFSLILESASTNQTSMYLCASPCGRGQETQYFGPGTRLLVL.

The CDR3 DNA reads as TGTGCCAGCAGCCCTCGGAGCGGGGGTTACAATGAGCAGTTCTTC. Its protein product is CASSPRSGGYNEQFF. This sequence joins TRBV9 and TRBJ2-1; 8 bases fit TRBD2. Germline V lookup: CDR1 SGDLS, CDR2 YYNGEE. The CDR3 is 15 amino acids. J was trimmed by 4 bases and V by 4 bases; bases with no gene match: 7.

On this clone itself: The same CDR3 is also encoded by other DNA sequences in this sample. V usage is TRBV2 and J usage is TRBJ1-1; D unclear. V was trimmed by 0 bases and J by 2 bases, leaving 7 bases between them. Per the germline V gene, CDR1 is SNHLY and CDR2 is FYNNEI. The CDR3 runs 14 residues. For the CDR3, the DNA is TGTGCCAGCAGTGAAGCCCGGGCCAACACTGAAGCTTTCTTT. Translation gives CASSEARANTEAFF.

The chain recombines TRBV4-3 with TRBJ2-3; D call uncertain. CDR1 LGHNA and CDR2 YSLEER come from the germline V gene. V lost 5 bases to trimming and J lost 2 bases, with 8 bases between them. The CDR3 totals 13 residues. DNA of the CDR3: TGCGCCAGCAGCACCTTCTCCACAGATACGCAGTATTTT. Its protein product is CASSTFSTDTQYF.

This clone was observed once. The chain couples TRBV7-9 to TRBJ1-6, with 12 bases aligning to TRBD1. The CDR3 is 19 residues long. CDR1 SEHNR and CDR2 FQNEAQ come from the germline V gene (reference sequence). The V segment lost 5 bases and the J segment 9 bases; nucleotides outside the gene matches: 17. The CDR3 coding sequence is TGTGCCAGCAGCCGCCGGGACAGGGGGCCTCTGAGGGGAGGTTCACCCCTCCACTTT. Its protein is CASSRRDRGPLRGGSPLHF.